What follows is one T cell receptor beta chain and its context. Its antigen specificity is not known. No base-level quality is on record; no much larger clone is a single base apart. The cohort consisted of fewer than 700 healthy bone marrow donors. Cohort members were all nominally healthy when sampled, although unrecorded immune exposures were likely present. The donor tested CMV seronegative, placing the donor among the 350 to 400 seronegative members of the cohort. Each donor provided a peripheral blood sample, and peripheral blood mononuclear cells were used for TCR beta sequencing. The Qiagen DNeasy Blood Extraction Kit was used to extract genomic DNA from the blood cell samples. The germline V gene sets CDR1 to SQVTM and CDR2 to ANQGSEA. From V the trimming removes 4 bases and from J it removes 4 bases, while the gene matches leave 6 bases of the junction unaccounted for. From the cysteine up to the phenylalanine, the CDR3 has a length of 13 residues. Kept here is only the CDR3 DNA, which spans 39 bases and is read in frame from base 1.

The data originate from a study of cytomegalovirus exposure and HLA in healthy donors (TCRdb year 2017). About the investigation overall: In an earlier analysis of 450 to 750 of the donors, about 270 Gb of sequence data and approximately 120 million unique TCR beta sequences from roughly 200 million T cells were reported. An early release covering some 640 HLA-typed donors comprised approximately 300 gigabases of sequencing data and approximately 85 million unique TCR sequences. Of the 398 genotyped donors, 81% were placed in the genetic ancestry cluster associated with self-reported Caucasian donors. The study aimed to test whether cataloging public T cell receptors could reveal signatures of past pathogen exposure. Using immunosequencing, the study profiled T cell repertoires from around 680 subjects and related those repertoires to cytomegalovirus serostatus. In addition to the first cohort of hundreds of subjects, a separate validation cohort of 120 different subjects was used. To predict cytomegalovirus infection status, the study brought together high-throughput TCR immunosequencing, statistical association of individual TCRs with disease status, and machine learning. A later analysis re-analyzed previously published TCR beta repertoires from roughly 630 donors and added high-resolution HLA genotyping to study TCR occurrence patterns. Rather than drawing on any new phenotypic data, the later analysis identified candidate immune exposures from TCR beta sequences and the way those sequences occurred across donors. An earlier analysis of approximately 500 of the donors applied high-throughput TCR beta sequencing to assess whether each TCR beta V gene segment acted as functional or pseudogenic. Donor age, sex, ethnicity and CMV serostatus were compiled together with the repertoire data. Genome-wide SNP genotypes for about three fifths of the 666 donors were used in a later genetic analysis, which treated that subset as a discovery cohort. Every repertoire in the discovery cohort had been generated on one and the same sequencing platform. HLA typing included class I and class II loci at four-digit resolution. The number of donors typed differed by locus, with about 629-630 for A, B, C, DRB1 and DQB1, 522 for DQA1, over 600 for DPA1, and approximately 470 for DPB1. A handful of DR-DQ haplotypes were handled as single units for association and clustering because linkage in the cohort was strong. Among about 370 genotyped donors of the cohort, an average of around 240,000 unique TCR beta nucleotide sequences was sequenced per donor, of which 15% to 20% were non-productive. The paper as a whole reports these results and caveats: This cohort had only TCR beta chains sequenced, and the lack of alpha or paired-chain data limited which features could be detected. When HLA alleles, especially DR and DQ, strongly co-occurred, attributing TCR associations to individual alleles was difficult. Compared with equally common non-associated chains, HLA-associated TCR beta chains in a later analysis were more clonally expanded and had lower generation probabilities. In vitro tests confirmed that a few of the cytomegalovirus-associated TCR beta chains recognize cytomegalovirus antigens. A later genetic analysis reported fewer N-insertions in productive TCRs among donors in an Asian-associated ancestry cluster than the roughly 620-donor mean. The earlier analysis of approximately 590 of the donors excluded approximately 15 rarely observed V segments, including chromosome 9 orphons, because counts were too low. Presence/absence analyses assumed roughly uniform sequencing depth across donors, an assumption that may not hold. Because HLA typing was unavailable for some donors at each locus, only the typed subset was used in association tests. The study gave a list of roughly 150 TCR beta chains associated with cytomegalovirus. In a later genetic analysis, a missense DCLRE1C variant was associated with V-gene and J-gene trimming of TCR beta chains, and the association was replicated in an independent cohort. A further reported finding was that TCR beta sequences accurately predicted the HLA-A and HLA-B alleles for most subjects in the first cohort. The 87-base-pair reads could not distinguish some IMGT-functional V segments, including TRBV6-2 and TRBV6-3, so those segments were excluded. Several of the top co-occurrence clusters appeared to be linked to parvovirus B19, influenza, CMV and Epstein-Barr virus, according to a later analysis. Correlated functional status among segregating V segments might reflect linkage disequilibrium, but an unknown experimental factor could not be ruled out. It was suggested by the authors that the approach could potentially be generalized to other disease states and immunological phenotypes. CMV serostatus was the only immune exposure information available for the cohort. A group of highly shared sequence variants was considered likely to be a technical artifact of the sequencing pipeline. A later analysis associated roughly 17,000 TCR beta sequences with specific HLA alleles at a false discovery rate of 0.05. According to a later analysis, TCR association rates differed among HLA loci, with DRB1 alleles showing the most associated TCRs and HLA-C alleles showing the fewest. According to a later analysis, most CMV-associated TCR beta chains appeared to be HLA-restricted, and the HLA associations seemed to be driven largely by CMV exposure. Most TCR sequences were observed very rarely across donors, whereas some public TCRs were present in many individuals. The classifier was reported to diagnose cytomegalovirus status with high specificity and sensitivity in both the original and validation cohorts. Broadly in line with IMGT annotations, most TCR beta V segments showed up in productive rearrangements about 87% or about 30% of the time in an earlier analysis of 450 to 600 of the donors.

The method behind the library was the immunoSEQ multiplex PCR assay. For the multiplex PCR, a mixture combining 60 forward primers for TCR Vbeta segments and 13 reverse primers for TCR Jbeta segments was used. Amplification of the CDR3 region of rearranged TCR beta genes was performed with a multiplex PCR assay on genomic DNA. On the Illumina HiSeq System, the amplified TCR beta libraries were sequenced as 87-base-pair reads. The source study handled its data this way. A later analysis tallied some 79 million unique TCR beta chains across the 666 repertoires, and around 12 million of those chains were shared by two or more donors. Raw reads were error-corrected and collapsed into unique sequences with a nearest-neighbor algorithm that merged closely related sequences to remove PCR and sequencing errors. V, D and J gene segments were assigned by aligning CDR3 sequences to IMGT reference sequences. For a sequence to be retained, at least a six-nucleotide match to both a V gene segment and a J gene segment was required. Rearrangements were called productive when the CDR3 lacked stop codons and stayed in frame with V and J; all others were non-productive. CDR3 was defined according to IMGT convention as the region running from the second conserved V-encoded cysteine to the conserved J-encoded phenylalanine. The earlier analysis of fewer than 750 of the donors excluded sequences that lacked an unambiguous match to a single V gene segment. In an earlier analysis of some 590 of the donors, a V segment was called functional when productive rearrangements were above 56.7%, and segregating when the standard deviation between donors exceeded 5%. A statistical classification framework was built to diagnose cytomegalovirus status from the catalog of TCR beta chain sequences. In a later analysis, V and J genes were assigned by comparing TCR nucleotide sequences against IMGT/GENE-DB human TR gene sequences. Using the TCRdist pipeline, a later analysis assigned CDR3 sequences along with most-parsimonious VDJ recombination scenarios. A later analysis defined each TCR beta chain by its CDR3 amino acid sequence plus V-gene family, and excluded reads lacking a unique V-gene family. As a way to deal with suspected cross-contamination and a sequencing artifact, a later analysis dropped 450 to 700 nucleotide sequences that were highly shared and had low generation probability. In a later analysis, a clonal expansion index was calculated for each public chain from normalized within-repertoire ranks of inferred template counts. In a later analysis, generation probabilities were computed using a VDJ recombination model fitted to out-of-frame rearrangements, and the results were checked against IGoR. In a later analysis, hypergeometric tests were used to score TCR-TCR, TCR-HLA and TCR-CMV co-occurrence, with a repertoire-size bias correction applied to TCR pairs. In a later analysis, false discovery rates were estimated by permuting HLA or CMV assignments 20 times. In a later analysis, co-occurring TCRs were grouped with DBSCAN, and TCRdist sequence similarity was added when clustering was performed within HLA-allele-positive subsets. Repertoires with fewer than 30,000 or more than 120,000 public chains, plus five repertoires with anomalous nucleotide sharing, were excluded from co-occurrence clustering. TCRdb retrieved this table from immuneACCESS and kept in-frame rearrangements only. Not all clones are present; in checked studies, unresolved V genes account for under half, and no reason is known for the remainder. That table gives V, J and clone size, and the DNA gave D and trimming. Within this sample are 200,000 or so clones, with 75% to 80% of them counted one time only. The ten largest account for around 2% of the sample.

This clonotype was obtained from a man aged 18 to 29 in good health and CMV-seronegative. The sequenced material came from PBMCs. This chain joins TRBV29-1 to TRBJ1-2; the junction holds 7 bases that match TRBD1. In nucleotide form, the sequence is TGCAGCGTTGGGGCAGGGGGAGGCTATGGCTACACCTTC. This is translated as CSVGAGGGYGYTF.